Each of the 21 T cell receptor beta chains below was sequenced from the same sample in a study of T cell responses to AZD1222 COVID-19 vaccine. Libraries were prepared by immunoSEQ multiplex PCR; TCRdb keeps only in-frame clonotypes and omits some of them. The sample yields approximately 150,000 clones, about 90% seen once. The specimen was peripheral blood, collected 28 days after the second AZD1222 dose. These receptors were obtained from an adult who received the AZD1222 COVID-19 vaccine.

The rearrangement links TRBV7-3 to TRBJ1-1; 7 bases are a match to TRBD1. Unmatched junction bases numbered 7, after V lost 5 bases and J lost 1 base. Germline assignment: CDR1 SGHTA and CDR2 FQGTGA. The CDR3 runs to 15 residues. Here the CDR3 DNA reads TGTGCCAGCAGCCCCCAACAGGGGAGGAACACTGAAGCTTTCTTT. Its protein is CASSPQQGRNTEAFF.

The rearrangement uses TRBV7-8 and TRBJ1-5; tentative D call: TRBD1 (5 bases). Trimming removed 5 bases at V and 6 bases at J, with 14 bases between. CDR3 length: 14 residues. Germline loops: CDR1 SGHVS, CDR2 FQNEAQ. In DNA form, the CDR3 reads TGTGCCAGCAGCCGGGTCGGGGCGAGTCAGCCCCAGCATTTT. Amino acids: CASSRVGASQPQHF.

This chain connects TRBV11-2 to TRBJ1-1; 7 bases agree with TRBD1. The CDR3 has 16 amino acids. J was trimmed by 1 base and V by 5 bases; bases with no gene match: 10. Germline V gives CDR1 SGHAT, CDR2 FQNNGV. The CDR3 spells CASSKAGGQGNTEAFF. The CDR3 DNA is TGTGCCAGCAGCAAAGCAGGGGGGCAGGGGAACACTGAAGCTTTCTTT.

This chain uses TRBV19 with TRBJ2-1; D unclear. Trimming removed 8 bases from V and 4 bases from J, with 6 bases in between. CDR1 and CDR2 from the germline V gene are LNHDA and SQIVND (reference sequence). This CDR3 has 11 amino acids. This CDR3 is CASGDYNEQFF. DNA for the CDR3: TGTGCCAGTGGGGATTACAATGAGCAGTTCTTC. The whole variable domain, filled in from reference TRBV19 and TRBJ2-1, reads DGGITQSPKYLFRKEGQNVTLSCEQNLNHDAMYWYRQDPGQGLRLIYYSQIVNDFQKGDIAEGYSVSREKKESFPLTVTSAQKNPTAFYLCASGDYNEQFFGPGTRLTVL.

This clone has a handful of counts. The gene calls are TRBV2 and TRBJ2-5, with 11 bases that match TRBD2. V lost 3 bases to trimming and J lost 5 bases; unmatched junction nucleotides: 23. This CDR3 is 21 amino acids long. Germline V gene data show CDR1 as SNHLY and CDR2 as FYNNEI. The CDR3 DNA follows: TGTGCCAGCAGTGAGGAGGGATATTGGACAGACACTAGCGGGAGCCGGGAGACCCAGTACTTC. Its translation: CASSEEGYWTDTSGSRETQYF. Together with reference TRBV2 and TRBJ2-5, the CDR3 gives the full variable domain: EPEVTQTPSHQVTQMGQEVILRCVPISNHLYFYWYRQILGQKVEFLVSFYNNEISEKSEIFDDQFSVERPDGSNFTLKIRSTKLEDSAMYFCASSEEGYWTDTSGSRETQYFGPGTRLLVL.

The chain has TRBV4-1 and TRBJ1-5, with 8 bases aligning to TRBD1. Per germline, CDR1 MGHRA and CDR2 YSYEKL. The CDR3 extends over 15 amino acids. V trimming: 1 base; J trimming: 3 bases; junction bases outside the gene matches: 2. The CDR3 region is CASSQADRDNQPQHF. Here the CDR3 DNA reads TGCGCCAGCAGCCAAGCGGACAGGGACAATCAGCCCCAGCATTTT.

The chain recombines TRBV18 with TRBJ2-5; 7 bases are a match to TRBD1. V trimming: 5 bases; J trimming: 1 base; junction bases outside the gene matches: 7. The CDR3 length is 15 residues. Germline values: CDR1 KGHSH, CDR2 LQKENI. CDR3 amino acids: CASSSKQGTQETQYF. The CDR3 DNA reads as TGTGCCAGCTCATCGAAACAGGGGACCCAAGAGACCCAGTACTTC.

This clone has a single count. The rearrangement links TRBV4-1 to TRBJ1-2, with 7 bases lining up with TRBD1. The V and J ends lost 2 bases and 4 bases, in that order; junction bases with no gene match: 4. Germline V gives CDR1 MGHRA, CDR2 YSYEKL. This CDR3 comprises 14 residues. CDR3 sequence (DNA): TGCGCCAGCAGCCAAACAGGGGCTCTCTATGGCTACACCTTC. Translation gives CASSQTGALYGYTF.

This chain links TRBV10-3 with TRBJ1-6, with D tentatively TRBD1 (6 bases). This CDR3 has 15 amino acids. In germline, CDR1 is ENHRY, CDR2 SYGVKD. The V end lost 2 bases, the J end lost 7 bases, and 12 bases lay between the germline ends. The CDR3 nucleotides are TGTGCCATCAGTGAGCAACAGGGCTTGAATTCACCCCTCCACTTT. This encodes CAISEQQGLNSPLHF.

This sequence joins TRBV30 and TRBJ1-1; 11 positions match TRBD1. The V gene's germline CDR1 is GTSNPN and CDR2 SVGIG (reference sequence). CDR3 size: 14 residues. Trimming took 4 bases from V and 3 from J; bases not matched to a gene: 4. The CDR3 DNA reads as TGTGCCTGGACCCGGGACAGGGGGGACACTGAAGCTTTCTTT. Translating it yields CAWTRDRGDTEAFF.

The CDR3 DNA follows: TGTGCCAGCAGCTTAGATGGGAGGCCGGGAAACACCATATATTTT. Amino acids: CASSLDGRPGNTIYF. The chain couples TRBV7-2 to TRBJ1-3, with D unclear. The V end was cut by 1 base, the J end by 4 bases, with 11 bases between. Germline CDR1 reads SGHTA; CDR2 reads FQGNSA. The CDR3 length is 15 residues.

The genes are TRBV3-1 (or the pseudogene TRBV3-2) and TRBJ1-6; D remains unclear. The V gene lost 0 bases and the J gene lost 0 bases, with 12 bases spanning the gap. The CDR3 loop spans 18 amino acids. CDR1 is LGHDT, CDR2 YNNKEL, per germline (reference sequence). CDR3 region: CASSQDLHSSSYNSPLHF. The CDR3 DNA follows: TGTGCCAGCAGCCAAGATCTCCACAGTAGCTCCTATAATTCACCCCTCCACTTT.

The V call is TRBV6-5, the J call TRBJ1-3; TRBD1 matches 11 bases. V gave up 6 bases and J gave up 0 bases; unmatched junction bases: 1. The CDR3 runs 15 residues. Germline CDR1 is MNHEY and CDR2 is SVGAGI. CDR3 in DNA: TGTGCCAGCAGAGGGACAGGGGGCTCTGGAAACACCATATATTTT. Translating it yields CASRGTGGSGNTIYF.

V usage is TRBV18 and J usage is TRBJ1-1; D is uncertain. Trimming shortened V by 6 bases and J by 4 bases, and 9 bases separated the two germline ends. CDR1 and CDR2 from the germline V gene are KGHSH and LQKENI. The CDR3 is 12 amino acids. The DNA for the CDR3 is TGTGCCAGCTCGACCCGAAGCACTGAAGCTTTCTTT. The encoded protein is CASSTRSTEAFF.

The chain uses TRBV14 and TRBJ2-2; no clear D. Looked up from germline, CDR1 is SGHDN and CDR2 is FVKESK. Trimming cost V 0 bases and J 6 bases, with 8 bases left between them. The CDR3 extends over 14 amino acids. The CDR3 reads CASSQEVRSGELFF. The DNA for the CDR3 is TGTGCCAGCAGCCAAGAGGTCCGCTCCGGGGAGCTGTTTTTT.

Here the CDR3 DNA reads TGTGCCAGCAGCCAAGTCCAGGTCCCCTACGAGCAGTACTTC. It encodes CASSQVQVPYEQYF. The V call is TRBV3-1 (or the pseudogene TRBV3-2), the J call TRBJ2-7; D is unclear. CDR3 length equals 14 residues. The V gene lost 1 base and the J gene lost 2 bases, with 9 bases spanning the gap. Germline V gene data show CDR1 as LGHDT and CDR2 as YNNKEL (reference sequence).

V is TRBV30 and J is TRBJ1-3, with D tentatively TRBD1 (5 bases). This CDR3 contains 16 residues. Germline-derived CDR1 and CDR2 are GTSNPN and SVGIG (reference sequence). Trimming removed 2 bases at V and 4 bases at J, with 18 bases between. The CDR3 DNA reads TGTGCCTGGAGTCCGGCGGGGCTTCTACTCGGAAACACCATATATTTT. Translating it yields CAWSPAGLLLGNTIYF.

The chain joins TRBV19 to TRBJ1-1; D is undetermined. CDR3 length equals 16 residues. V was trimmed by 3 bases and J by 4 bases, leaving 18 bases between them. Germline values: CDR1 LNHDA, CDR2 SQIVND (reference sequence). The CDR3 DNA sequence: TGTGCCAGTAGTATCCCCCAGGAAGGAGATGGCACTGAAGCTTTCTTT. This sequence encodes CASSIPQEGDGTEAFF.

This rearrangement joins TRBV19 to TRBJ1-5, with 8 bases aligning to TRBD1. The trim removed 8 bases at V and 1 base at J, leaving 7 bases unmatched. The CDR3 has 15 residues. Germline loops: CDR1 LNHDA, CDR2 SQIVND (reference sequence). The CDR3 protein is CASEYRDRSNQPQHF. The CDR3 region has the DNA TGTGCCAGTGAGTACCGGGACAGGAGCAATCAGCCCCAGCATTTT.

The V and J genes are TRBV27 and TRBJ2-2; no clear D gene. The CDR3 loop spans 18 amino acids. V was shortened by 2 bases and J by 3 bases, with 19 bases between the two germline ends. The germline gives CDR1 MNHEY, CDR2 SMNVEV (reference sequence). Here the CDR3 DNA reads TGTGCCAGCAGTTTAACTTTTTGGTTTCTCCGTGACACCGGGGAGCTGTTTTTT. Protein sequence: CASSLTFWFLRDTGELFF.

This chain joins TRBV21-1 and TRBJ1-6. TRBV21-1 is reported as a pseudogene. The CDR3 is made up of 17 amino acids. The CDR3 region has the DNA TGTGCCAGCACCAATAACGGCGGGGGCACCTATAATTCACCCCTCCACTTT. This sequence encodes CASTNNGGGTYNSPLHF.